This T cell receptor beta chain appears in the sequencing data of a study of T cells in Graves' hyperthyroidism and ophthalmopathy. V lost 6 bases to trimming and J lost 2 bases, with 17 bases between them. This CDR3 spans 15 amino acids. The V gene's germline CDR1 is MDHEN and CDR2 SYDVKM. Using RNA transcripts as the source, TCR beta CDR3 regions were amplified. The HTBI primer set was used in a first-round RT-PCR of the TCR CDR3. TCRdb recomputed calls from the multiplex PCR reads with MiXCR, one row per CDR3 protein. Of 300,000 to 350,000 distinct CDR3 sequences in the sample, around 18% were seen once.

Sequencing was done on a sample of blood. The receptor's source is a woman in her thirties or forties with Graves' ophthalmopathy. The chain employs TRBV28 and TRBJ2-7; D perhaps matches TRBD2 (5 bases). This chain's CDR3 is CASSETRGPPYEQYF. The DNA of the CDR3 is TGTGCCAGCAGCGAAACCAGAGGGCCCCCCTACGAGCAGTACTTC.